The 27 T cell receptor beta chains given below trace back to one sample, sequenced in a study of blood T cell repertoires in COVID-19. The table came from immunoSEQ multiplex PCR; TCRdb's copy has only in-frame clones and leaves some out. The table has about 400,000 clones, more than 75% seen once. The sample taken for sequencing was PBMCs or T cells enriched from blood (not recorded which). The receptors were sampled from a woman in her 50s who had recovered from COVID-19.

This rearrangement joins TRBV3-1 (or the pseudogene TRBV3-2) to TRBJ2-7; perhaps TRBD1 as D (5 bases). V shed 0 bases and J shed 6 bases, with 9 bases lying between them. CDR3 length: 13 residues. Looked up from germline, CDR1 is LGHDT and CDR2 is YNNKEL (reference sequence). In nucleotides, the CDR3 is TGTGCCAGCAGCCAAGACCCAGGGCGCGAGCAGTACTTC. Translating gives CASSQDPGREQYF.

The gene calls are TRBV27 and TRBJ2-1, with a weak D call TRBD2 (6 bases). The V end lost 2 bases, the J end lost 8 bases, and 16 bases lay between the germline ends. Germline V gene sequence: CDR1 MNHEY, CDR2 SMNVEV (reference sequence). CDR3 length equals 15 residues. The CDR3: CASSLGSGWSYEQFF. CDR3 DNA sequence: TGTGCCAGCAGTTTAGGGAGCGGGTGGTCCTATGAGCAGTTCTTC.

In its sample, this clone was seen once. CDR3 amino acids: CASSPHFSGANVLTF. CDR3 sequence (DNA): TGTGCCAGCAGCCCCCACTTCTCTGGGGCCAACGTCCTGACTTTC. The rearrangement joins TRBV11-2 to TRBJ2-6; D not resolved. CDR1 is SGHAT and CDR2 is FQNNGV in the germline V gene. Trimming pared 5 bases from V and 0 bases from J, leaving 8 bases between. CDR3 length equals 15 residues.

The CDR3 DNA is TGTGCCAGCCGGCGGGGACCGAACACTGAAGCTTTCTTT. Its protein is CASRRGPNTEAFF. The J gene is TRBJ1-1, the V gene TRBV6-5, with D possibly matching TRBD1 (5 bases). This CDR3 spans 13 amino acids. CDR1 MNHEY and CDR2 SVGAGI come from the germline V gene. The V end lost 8 bases, the J end lost 1 base, and 11 bases lay between the germline ends.

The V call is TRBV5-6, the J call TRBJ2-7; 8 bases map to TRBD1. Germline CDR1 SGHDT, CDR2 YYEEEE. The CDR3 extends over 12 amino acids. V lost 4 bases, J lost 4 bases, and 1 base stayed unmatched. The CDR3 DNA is TGTGCCAGCAGCGGGGACAGGTACGAGCAGTACTTC. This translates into CASSGDRYEQYF.

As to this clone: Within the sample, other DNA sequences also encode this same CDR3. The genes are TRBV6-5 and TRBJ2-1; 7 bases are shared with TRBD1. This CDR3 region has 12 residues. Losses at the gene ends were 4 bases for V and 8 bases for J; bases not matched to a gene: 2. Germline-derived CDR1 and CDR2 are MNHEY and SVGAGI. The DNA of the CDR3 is TGTGCCAGCAGTTCCCAGGGGGATGAGCAGTTCTTC. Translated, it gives CASSSQGDEQFF.

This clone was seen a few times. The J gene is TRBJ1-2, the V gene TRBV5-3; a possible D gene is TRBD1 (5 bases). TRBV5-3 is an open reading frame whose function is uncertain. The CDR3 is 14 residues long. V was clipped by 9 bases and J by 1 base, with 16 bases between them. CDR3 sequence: CATFGQVRNYGYTF. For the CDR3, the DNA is TGTGCCACCTTTGGACAAGTACGTAACTATGGCTACACCTTC.

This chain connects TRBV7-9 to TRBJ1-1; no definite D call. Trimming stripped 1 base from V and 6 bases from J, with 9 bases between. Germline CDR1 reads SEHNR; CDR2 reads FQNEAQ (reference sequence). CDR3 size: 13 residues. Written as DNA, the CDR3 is TGTGCCAGCAGCTTAGGGGCCTTATCTGAAGCTTTCTTT. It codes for CASSLGALSEAFF.

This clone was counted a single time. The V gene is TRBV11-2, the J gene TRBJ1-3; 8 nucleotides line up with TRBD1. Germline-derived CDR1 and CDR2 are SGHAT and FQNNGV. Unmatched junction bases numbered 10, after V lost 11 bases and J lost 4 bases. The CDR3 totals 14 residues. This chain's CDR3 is CASQDRVSGNTIYF. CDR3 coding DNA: TGTGCCTCCCAGGACAGGGTGTCCGGAAACACCATATATTTT.

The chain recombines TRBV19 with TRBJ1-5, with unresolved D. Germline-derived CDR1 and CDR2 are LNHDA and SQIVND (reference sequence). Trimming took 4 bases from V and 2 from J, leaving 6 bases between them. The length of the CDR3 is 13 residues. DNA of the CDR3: TGTGCCAGTAGTAATACAGGCAATCAGCCCCAGCATTTT. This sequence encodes CASSNTGNQPQHF. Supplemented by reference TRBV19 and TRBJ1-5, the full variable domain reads DGGITQSPKYLFRKEGQNVTLSCEQNLNHDAMYWYRQDPGQGLRLIYYSQIVNDFQKGDIAEGYSVSREKKESFPLTVTSAQKNPTAFYLCASSNTGNQPQHFGDGTRLSIL.

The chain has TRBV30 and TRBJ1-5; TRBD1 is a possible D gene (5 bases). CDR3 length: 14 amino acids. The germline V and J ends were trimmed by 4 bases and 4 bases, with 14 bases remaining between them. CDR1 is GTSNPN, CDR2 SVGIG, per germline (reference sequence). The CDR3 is CAWTRDGGNQPQHF. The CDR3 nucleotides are TGTGCCTGGACCCGGGACGGGGGGAATCAGCCCCAGCATTTT. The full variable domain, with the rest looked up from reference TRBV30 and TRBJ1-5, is SQTIHQWPATLVQPVGSPLSLECTVEGTSNPNLYWYRQAAGRGLQLLFYSVGIGQISSEVPQNLSASRPQDRQFILSSKKLLLSDSGFYLCAWTRDGGNQPQHFGDGTRLSIL.

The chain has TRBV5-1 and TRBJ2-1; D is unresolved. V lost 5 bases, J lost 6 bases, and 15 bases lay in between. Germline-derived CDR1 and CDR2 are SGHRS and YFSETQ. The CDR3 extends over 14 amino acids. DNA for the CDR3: TGCGCCAGCAGTTTCGACGTAGCCATCAATGAGCAGTTCTTC. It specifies CASSFDVAINEQFF.

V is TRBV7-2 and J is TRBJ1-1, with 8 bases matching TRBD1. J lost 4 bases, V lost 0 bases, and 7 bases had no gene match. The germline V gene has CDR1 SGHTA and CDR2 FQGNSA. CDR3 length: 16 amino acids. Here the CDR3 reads CASSLAPAGGLTEAFF. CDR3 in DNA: TGTGCCAGCAGCTTAGCGCCGGCAGGGGGCCTCACTGAAGCTTTCTTT.

In nucleotides, the CDR3 is TGTGCCAGCAGCGTGACCCTCGACTCTCCCGGGGAGCTGTTTTTT. Residues: CASSVTLDSPGELFF. V and J are TRBV9 and TRBJ2-2; D remains unclear. This CDR3 is built from 15 residues. Germline V gene data show CDR1 as SGDLS and CDR2 as YYNGEE. V lost 2 bases to trimming and J lost 6 bases, with 14 bases between them.

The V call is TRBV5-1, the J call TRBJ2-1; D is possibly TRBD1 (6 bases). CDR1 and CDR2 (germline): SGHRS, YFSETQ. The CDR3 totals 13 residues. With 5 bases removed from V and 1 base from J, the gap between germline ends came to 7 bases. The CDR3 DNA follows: TGCGCCAGCAGGGACAGTTCCTACAATGAGCAGTTCTTC. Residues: CASRDSSYNEQFF.

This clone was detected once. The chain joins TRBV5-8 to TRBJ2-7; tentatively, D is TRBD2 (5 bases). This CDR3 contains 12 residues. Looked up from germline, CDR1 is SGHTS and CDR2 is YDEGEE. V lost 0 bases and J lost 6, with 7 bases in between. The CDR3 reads CASSLGGIEQYF. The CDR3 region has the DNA TGTGCCAGCAGCTTGGGAGGGATCGAGCAGTACTTC.

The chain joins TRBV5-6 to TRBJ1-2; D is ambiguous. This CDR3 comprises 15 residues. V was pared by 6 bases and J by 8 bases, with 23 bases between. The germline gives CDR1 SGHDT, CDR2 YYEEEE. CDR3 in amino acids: CASISLTGGLYGYTF. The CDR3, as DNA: TGTGCCAGCATTTCCCTGACGGGAGGATTGTACGGCTACACCTTC.

This CDR3 is CASSQQDRPSPLHF. The CDR3 nucleotides are TGTGCCAGCAGCCAACAGGACAGGCCCTCACCCCTCCACTTT. The rearrangement uses TRBV3-1 (or the pseudogene TRBV3-2) and TRBJ1-6; the match to TRBD1 covers 7 bases. After removal of 2 bases from V and 10 bases from J, the junction contained 5 bases not matched to a gene. CDR1 LGHDT and CDR2 YNNKEL come from the germline V gene (reference sequence). This CDR3 comprises 14 residues.

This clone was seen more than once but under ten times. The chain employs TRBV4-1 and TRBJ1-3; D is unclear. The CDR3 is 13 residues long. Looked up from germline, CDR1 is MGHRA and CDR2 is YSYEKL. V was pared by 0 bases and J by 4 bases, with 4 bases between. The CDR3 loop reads CASSQDPGNTIYF. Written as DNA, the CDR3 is TGCGCCAGCAGCCAAGACCCGGGAAACACCATATATTTT.

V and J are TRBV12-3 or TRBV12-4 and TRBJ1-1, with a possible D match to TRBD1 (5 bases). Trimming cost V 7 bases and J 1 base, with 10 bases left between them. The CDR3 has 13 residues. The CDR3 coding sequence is TGTGCCAGCAAAGACCAGGGGAACACTGAAGCTTTCTTT. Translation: CASKDQGNTEAFF.

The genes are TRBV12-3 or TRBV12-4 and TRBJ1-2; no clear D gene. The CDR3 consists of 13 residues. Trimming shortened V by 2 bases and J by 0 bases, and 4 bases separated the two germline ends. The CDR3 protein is CASSLRANYGYTF. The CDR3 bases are TGTGCCAGCAGTTTACGGGCTAACTATGGCTACACCTTC.

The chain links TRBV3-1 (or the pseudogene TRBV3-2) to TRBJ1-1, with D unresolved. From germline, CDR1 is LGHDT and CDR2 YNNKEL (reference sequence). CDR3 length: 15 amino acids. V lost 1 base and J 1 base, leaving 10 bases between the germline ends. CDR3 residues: CASSQGLRSNTEAFF. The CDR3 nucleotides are TGTGCCAGCAGCCAAGGGCTCAGGTCGAACACTGAAGCTTTCTTT.

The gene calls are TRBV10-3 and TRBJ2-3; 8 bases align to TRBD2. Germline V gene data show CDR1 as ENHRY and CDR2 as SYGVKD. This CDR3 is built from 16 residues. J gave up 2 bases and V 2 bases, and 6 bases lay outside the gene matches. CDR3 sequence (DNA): TGTGCCATCAGTGAGGTAGCGGGATCGATCACAGATACGCAGTATTTT. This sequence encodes CAISEVAGSITDTQYF.

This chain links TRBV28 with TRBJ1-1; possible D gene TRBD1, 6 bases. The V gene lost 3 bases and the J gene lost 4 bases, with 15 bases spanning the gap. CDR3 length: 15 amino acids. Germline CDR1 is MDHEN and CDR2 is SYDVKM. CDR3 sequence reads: CASSFFGTLLTEAFF. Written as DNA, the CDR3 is TGTGCCAGCAGTTTTTTTGGGACATTGCTCACTGAAGCTTTCTTT.

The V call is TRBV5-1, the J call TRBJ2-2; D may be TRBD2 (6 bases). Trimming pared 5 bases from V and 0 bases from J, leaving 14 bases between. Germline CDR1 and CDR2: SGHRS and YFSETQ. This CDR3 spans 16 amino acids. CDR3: CASRGTPSANTGELFF. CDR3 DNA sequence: TGCGCCAGCAGGGGTACCCCTAGCGCGAACACCGGGGAGCTGTTTTTT.

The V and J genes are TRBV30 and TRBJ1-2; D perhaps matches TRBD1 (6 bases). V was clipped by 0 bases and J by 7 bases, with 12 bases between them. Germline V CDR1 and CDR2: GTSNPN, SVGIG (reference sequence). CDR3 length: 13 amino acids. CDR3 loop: CAWSVGSGAGYTF. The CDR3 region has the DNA TGTGCCTGGAGTGTTGGGTCAGGGGCTGGCTACACCTTC.

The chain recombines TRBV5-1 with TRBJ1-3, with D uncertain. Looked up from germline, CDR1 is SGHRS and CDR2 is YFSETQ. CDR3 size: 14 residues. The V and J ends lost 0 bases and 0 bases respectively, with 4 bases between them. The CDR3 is CASSLEHSGNTIYF. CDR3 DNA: TGCGCCAGCAGCTTGGAACACTCTGGAAACACCATATATTTT. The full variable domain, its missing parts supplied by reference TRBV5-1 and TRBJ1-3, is KAGVTQTPRYLIKTRGQQVTLSCSPISGHRSVSWYQQTPGQGLQFLFEYFSETQRNKGNFPGRFSGRQFSNSRSEMNVSTLELGDSALYLCASSLEHSGNTIYFGEGSWLTVV.